Given below is one T cell receptor beta chain in context. Its target is unknown. The sample originates from a study of a mutant IDH1 vaccine in newly diagnosed glioma. On the study more broadly: It was radiotherapy, temozolomide, or both that patients received previously, with most receiving both.

This sample's time point: week 23, last vaccination. All doses held 300 ug of mutant IDH1 20-mer peptide, with topical imiquimod. Donors had new IDH1-mutant astrocytomas of WHO grade 3 or 4 (ATRX-lost). The method was immunoSEQ multiplex PCR; TCRdb's version includes in-frame clones alone and lacks a portion of them. The sample contains around 80,000 clones, approximately 85% of which appear only once. Study outcomes and limitations: Across multiple MHC alleles, 80% to 95% of patients had vaccine-induced responses.

The CDR3 has 16 amino acids. This receptor was identified in a woman in her forties or fifties with glioma. The chain has TRBV12-1 and TRBJ2-7. TRBV12-1 is termed a pseudogene. Sequencing was performed on PBMCs, taken from a glioma patient whose treatment included an IDH1 peptide vaccine. CDR3 sequence reads: CASSFELGELPYEQYF. In nucleotides, the CDR3 is TGTGCCAGCAGCTTTGAATTGGGGGAACTCCCCTACGAGCAGTACTTC.